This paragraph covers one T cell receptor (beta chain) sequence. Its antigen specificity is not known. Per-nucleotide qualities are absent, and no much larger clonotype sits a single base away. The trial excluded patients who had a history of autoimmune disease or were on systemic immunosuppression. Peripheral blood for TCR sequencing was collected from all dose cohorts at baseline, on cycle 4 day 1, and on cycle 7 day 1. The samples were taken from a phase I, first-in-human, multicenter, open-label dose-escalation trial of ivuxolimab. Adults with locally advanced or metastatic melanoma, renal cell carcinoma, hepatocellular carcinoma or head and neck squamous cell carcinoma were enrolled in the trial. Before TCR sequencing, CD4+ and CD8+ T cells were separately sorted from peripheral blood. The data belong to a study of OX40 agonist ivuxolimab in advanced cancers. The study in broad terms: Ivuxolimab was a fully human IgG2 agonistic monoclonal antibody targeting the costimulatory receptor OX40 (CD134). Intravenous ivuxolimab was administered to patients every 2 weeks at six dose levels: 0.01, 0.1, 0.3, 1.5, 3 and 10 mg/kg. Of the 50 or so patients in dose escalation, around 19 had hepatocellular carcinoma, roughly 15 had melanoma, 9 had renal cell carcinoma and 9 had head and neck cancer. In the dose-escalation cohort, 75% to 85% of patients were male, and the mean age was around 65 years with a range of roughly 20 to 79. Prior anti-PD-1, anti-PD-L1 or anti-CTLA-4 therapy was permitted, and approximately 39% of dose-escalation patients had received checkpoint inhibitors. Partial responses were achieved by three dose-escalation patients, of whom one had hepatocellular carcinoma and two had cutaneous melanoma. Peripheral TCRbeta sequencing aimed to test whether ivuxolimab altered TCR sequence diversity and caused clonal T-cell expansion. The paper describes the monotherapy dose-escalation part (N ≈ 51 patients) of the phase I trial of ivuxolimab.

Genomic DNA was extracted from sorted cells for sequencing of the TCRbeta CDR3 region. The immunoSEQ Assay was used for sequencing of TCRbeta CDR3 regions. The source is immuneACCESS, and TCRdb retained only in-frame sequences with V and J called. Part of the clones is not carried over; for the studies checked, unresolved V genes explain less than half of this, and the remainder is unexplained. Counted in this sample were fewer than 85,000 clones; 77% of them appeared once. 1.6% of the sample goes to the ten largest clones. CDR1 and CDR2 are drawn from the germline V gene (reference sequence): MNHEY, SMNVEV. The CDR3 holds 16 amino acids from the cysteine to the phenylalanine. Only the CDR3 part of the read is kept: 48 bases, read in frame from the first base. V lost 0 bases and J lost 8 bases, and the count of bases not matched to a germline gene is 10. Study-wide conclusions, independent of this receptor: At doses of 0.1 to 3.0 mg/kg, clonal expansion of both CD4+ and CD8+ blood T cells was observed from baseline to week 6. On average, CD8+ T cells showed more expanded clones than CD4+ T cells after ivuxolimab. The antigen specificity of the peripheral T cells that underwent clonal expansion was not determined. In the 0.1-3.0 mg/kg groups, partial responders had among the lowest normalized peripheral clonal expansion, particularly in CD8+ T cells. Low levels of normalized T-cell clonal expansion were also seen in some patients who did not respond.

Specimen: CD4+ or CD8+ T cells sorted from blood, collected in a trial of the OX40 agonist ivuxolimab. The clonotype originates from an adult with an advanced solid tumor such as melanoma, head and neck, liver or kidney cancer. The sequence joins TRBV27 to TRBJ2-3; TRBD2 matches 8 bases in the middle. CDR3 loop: CASSLSPAGVEGTQYF. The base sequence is TGTGCCAGCAGTTTATCGCCAGCGGGAGTGGAAGGTACGCAGTATTTT.